The 29 T cell receptor beta chains below all came from one sample that was sequenced in a study of T cell responses to AZD1222 COVID-19 vaccine. Clones were sequenced by immunoSEQ multiplex PCR, and TCRdb holds only the in-frame ones, with some missing. Here the sample spans 110,000 or so clones, around 90% being singletons. The material sequenced was peripheral blood, taken on day 0 of AZD1222 vaccination. The receptors shown here come from an adult in good health.

This chain uses TRBV6-5 with TRBJ2-7; 8 nucleotides align to TRBD2. The CDR3 has 14 amino acids. V shed 2 bases and J 2 bases; nucleotides not matched to a gene: 2. Per germline, CDR1 MNHEY and CDR2 SVGAGI. CDR3 coding DNA: TGTGCCAGCAGTTACGCGGGACTAGCCTACGAGCAGTACTTC. Amino acid sequence: CASSYAGLAYEQYF.

The chain is built from TRBV12-3 or TRBV12-4 and TRBJ1-1; D uncertain. Trimming cost V 1 base and J 0 bases, with 3 bases left between them. The CDR3 has 13 residues. CDR3 region: CASSLGMNTEAFF. Written as DNA, the CDR3 is TGTGCCAGCAGTTTAGGGATGAACACTGAAGCTTTCTTT.

This clone was recorded once. This rearrangement joins TRBV6-1 to TRBJ1-5; TRBD1 matches 7 bases. This CDR3 has 15 amino acids. The germline CDR1 and CDR2 sequences are MNHNS and SASEGT. With 3 bases clipped from V and 1 base from J, the junction kept 3 bases outside the gene matches. CDR3 amino acids: CASSDRTGSNQPQHF. Here the CDR3 DNA reads TGTGCCAGCAGTGACCGGACAGGCAGCAATCAGCCCCAGCATTTT.

The sample holds one count of this clone. V gene TRBV5-1 combines with J gene TRBJ2-7; D is perhaps TRBD2 (5 bases). This CDR3 contains 14 residues. Per the germline V gene, CDR1 is SGHRS and CDR2 is YFSETQ. V was trimmed by 5 bases and J by 0 bases, leaving 12 bases between them. CDR3 DNA: TGCGCCAGCAGGATCAGCGGTAGCTCCTACGAGCAGTACTTC. As protein: CASRISGSSYEQYF.

This clone showed up just a few times. This chain links TRBV19 with TRBJ1-1, with 8 bases fitting TRBD1. The CDR3 consists of 16 residues. The germline CDR1 and CDR2 sequences are LNHDA and SQIVND (reference sequence). V gave up 5 bases and J gave up 1 base; unmatched junction bases: 9. The CDR3, as DNA: TGTGCCAGTAGTTTTGGACAGGGCCGATCGAACACTGAAGCTTTCTTT. Its translation: CASSFGQGRSNTEAFF. Variable domain in full (rest from reference TRBV19 and TRBJ1-1): DGGITQSPKYLFRKEGQNVTLSCEQNLNHDAMYWYRQDPGQGLRLIYYSQIVNDFQKGDIAEGYSVSREKKESFPLTVTSAQKNPTAFYLCASSFGQGRSNTEAFFGQGTRLTVV.

This clone has only a few counts. The V and J genes are TRBV15 and TRBJ1-3; D gene uncertain. V was trimmed by 3 bases and J by 2 bases, leaving 8 bases between them. Germline assignment: CDR1 LNHNV and CDR2 YYDKDF (reference sequence). The CDR3 spans 14 residues. In DNA form, the CDR3 reads TGTGCCACCAGCAGTCGGGTAACTGGAAACACCATATATTTT. This codes for CATSSRVTGNTIYF. Together with reference TRBV15 and TRBJ1-3, the CDR3 gives the full variable domain: DAMVIQNPRYQVTQFGKPVTLSCSQTLNHNVMYWYQQKSSQAPKLLFHYYDKDFNNEADTPDNFQSRRPNTSFCFLDIRSPGLGDTAMYLCATSSRVTGNTIYFGEGSWLTVV.

The V and J genes are TRBV6-4 and TRBJ1-2; tentatively, D is TRBD1 (6 bases). The CDR3 is 14 amino acids. Germline CDR1 reads MRHNA; CDR2 reads SNTAGT. V lost 0 bases, J lost 7 bases, and 12 bases lay in between. The CDR3, as DNA: TGTGCCAGCAGTGACTCACCAGGGGCGGCTGGCTACACCTTC. Translated, it gives CASSDSPGAAGYTF.

On this clone: Compared with germline, one end of the junction differs, possibly owing to a read error. V gene TRBV19 combines with J gene TRBJ2-1; 8 nucleotides align to TRBD1. The V gene's germline CDR1 is LNHDA and CDR2 SQIVND (reference sequence). This CDR3 is built from 15 residues. CDR3 in amino acids: CASSMEGQDSNVQFF. The CDR3 nucleotides are TGTGCCAGTAGTATGGAGGGACAGGACTCCAATGTGCAGTTCTTC.

The chain is built from TRBV28 and TRBJ2-6; no clear D gene. Germline V gene data show CDR1 as MDHEN and CDR2 as SYDVKM. Trimming took off 3 bases at V and 0 bases at J, with 9 bases between the two ends. CDR3 length: 16 amino acids. CDR3 sequence reads: CASSFPPSSGANVLTF. The CDR3 nucleotides read TGTGCCAGCAGTTTCCCTCCAAGCTCTGGGGCCAACGTCCTGACTTTC.

This clone showed up just once. The V and J genes are TRBV7-8 and TRBJ2-3, with 8 bases that match TRBD2. With V trimmed by 1 base and J by 5 bases, 5 bases remained unmatched. Germline V CDR1 and CDR2: SGHVS, FQNEAQ. The CDR3 runs 15 residues. The CDR3 DNA sequence: TGTGCCAGCAGCTTAGTGAGCGGGAGTGGAGATACGCAGTATTTT. It specifies CASSLVSGSGDTQYF. Variable domain in full (rest from reference TRBV7-8 and TRBJ2-3): GAGVSQSPRYKVAKRGQDVALRCDPISGHVSLFWYQQALGQGPEFLTYFQNEAQLDKSGLPSDRFFAERPEGSVSTLKIQRTQQEDSAVYLCASSLVSGSGDTQYFGPGTRLTVL.

V is TRBV27 and J is TRBJ2-3, with D possibly called TRBD1 or TRBD2 (5 bases each). With 3 bases removed from V and 2 bases from J, the gap between germline ends came to 12 bases. The CDR3 is made up of 15 amino acids. The germline V gene has CDR1 MNHEY and CDR2 SMNVEV (reference sequence). CDR3 in DNA: TGTGCCAGCAGTTTCCGGGACCCAGTCACAGATACGCAGTATTTT. This sequence encodes CASSFRDPVTDTQYF.

This sequence joins TRBV19 and TRBJ2-1; 14 bases align to TRBD2. The CDR3 loop spans 19 amino acids. Trimming took 5 bases from V and 2 from J; bases not matched to a gene: 11. Germline V gene sequence: CDR1 LNHDA, CDR2 SQIVND (reference sequence). CDR3 bases: TGTGCCAGTAGTGGGCTCGGGACTAGCGGGAGAATCCCCTACAATGAGCAGTTCTTC. Translated: CASSGLGTSGRIPYNEQFF. Combining the CDR3 with reference TRBV19 and TRBJ2-1 gives the whole variable domain DGGITQSPKYLFRKEGQNVTLSCEQNLNHDAMYWYRQDPGQGLRLIYYSQIVNDFQKGDIAEGYSVSREKKESFPLTVTSAQKNPTAFYLCASSGLGTSGRIPYNEQFFGPGTRLTVL.

The J gene is TRBJ2-1, the V gene TRBV27, with TRBD1 as a possible D gene (6 bases). Germline V gives CDR1 MNHEY, CDR2 SMNVEV (reference sequence). The CDR3 covers 11 residues. The V gene lost 7 bases and the J gene lost 10 bases, with 11 bases spanning the gap. This chain's CDR3 is CASTKGGEQFF. Written as DNA, the CDR3 is TGTGCCAGCACTAAAGGGGGAGAGCAGTTCTTC.

The chain combines TRBV28 with TRBJ2-3, with D perhaps matching TRBD1 or TRBD2 (5 bases each). Germline CDR1 is MDHEN and CDR2 is SYDVKM. This CDR3 has 15 amino acids. The V end lost 8 bases, the J end lost 2 bases, and 17 bases lay between the germline ends. The CDR3 sequence: CASCAPSGHTDTQYF. The CDR3 bases are TGTGCCAGCTGTGCTCCGAGCGGACACACAGATACGCAGTATTTT.

The J gene is TRBJ2-3, the V gene TRBV11-2; a possible D gene is TRBD1 (5 bases). Germline CDR1 SGHAT, CDR2 FQNNGV. V lost 6 bases to trimming and J lost 4 bases, with 11 bases between them. The CDR3 extends over 13 amino acids. CDR3 bases: TGTGCCAGCAGTCGGTGGGGCTCAGATACGCAGTATTTT. As protein: CASSRWGSDTQYF. The whole variable domain, remainder taken from reference TRBV11-2 and TRBJ2-3, is EAGVAQSPRYKIIEKRQSVAFWCNPISGHATLYWYQQILGQGPKLLIQFQNNGVVDDSQLPKDRFSAERLKGVDSTLKIQPAKLEDSAVYLCASSRWGSDTQYFGPGTRLTVL.

The sample holds a few counts of this clone. The chain joins TRBV5-5 to TRBJ1-5, with D possibly TRBD1 on 5 matching bases. Trimming shortened V by 4 bases and J by 3 bases, and 14 bases separated the two germline ends. The CDR3 length is 15 residues. The germline V gene encodes CDR1 SGHKS and CDR2 YYEKEE (reference sequence). CDR3 in DNA: TGTGCCAGCAGCCACGAGGGGCTTGACAATCAGCCCCAGCATTTT. This codes for CASSHEGLDNQPQHF.

The chain combines TRBV5-1 with TRBJ2-3, with 10 bases fitting TRBD2. The V segment lost 5 bases and the J segment 6 bases; nucleotides outside the gene matches: 6. This CDR3 comprises 14 residues. CDR1 and CDR2 (germline): SGHRS, YFSETQ. This CDR3 is CASSSPSGGDTQYF. The CDR3 DNA reads as TGCGCCAGCAGTTCTCCTAGCGGGGGCGATACGCAGTATTTT.

The genes are TRBV3-1 (or the pseudogene TRBV3-2) and TRBJ2-5; D may correspond to TRBD1 or TRBD2 (6 bases each). The CDR3 contains 14 residues. V was trimmed by 3 bases and J by 3 bases, leaving 11 bases between them. Germline values: CDR1 LGHDT, CDR2 YNNKEL (reference sequence). CDR3: CASSHGGRKETQYF. Here the CDR3 DNA reads TGTGCCAGCAGCCACGGGGGCAGAAAAGAGACCCAGTACTTC.

This clone was counted a single time. The chain combines TRBV5-1 with TRBJ2-1; perhaps TRBD2 as D (5 bases). The ends were cut back, 7 bases at V and 7 bases at J, with 9 bases in the middle. CDR1 and CDR2 from the germline V gene are SGHRS and YFSETQ. This CDR3 spans 11 amino acids. DNA of the CDR3: TGCGCCAGCGCCACGGGGAATGAGCAGTTCTTC. This codes for CASATGNEQFF.

This chain joins TRBV6-1 and TRBJ1-1, with 8 bases that match TRBD1. Losses at the gene ends were 6 bases for V and 5 bases for J; bases not matched to a gene: 11. The V gene's germline CDR1 is MNHNS and CDR2 SASEGT. The CDR3 is made up of 15 amino acids. The CDR3 reads CASRQEGTGKTEAFF. The CDR3 DNA sequence: TGTGCCAGCAGACAGGAGGGGACAGGTAAGACTGAAGCTTTCTTT.

This chain joins TRBV4-2 and TRBJ2-3; 7 nucleotides match TRBD2. V was clipped by 1 base and J by 4 bases; unmatched bases: 8. Germline CDR1 is LGHNA and CDR2 is YNFKEQ. The CDR3 has 16 residues. CDR3 amino acids: CASSQGPERDADTQYF. The CDR3 DNA follows: TGTGCCAGCAGCCAAGGACCCGAGCGGGATGCAGATACGCAGTATTTT.

This chain links TRBV2 with TRBJ1-5, with D perhaps matching TRBD1 (5 bases). Germline values: CDR1 SNHLY, CDR2 FYNNEI. Trimming shortened V by 8 bases and J by 7 bases, and 15 bases separated the two germline ends. CDR3 size: 13 residues. This CDR3 is CASAGQGGQPQHF. The CDR3 DNA is TGTGCCAGCGCGGGGCAGGGCGGACAGCCCCAGCATTTT.

The J gene is TRBJ2-7, the V gene TRBV21-1; the table assigns TRBD2, which was not confirmed against the DNA. TRBV21-1 is marked as a pseudogene. The CDR3 runs 17 residues. Here the CDR3 reads CASSKKVVRGRESEQYF. The CDR3 nucleotides are TGTGCCAGCAGCAAAAAGGTGGTGCGCGGGAGAGAAAGCGAGCAGTACTTC.

The chain has TRBV12-3 or TRBV12-4 and TRBJ2-5; TRBD1 aligns across 7 bases. The CDR3 sequence is 13 residues long. The V segment lost 6 bases and the J segment 3 bases; nucleotides outside the gene matches: 4. CDR3 residues: CASSTGAEETQYF. The CDR3 nucleotides read TGTGCCAGCAGCACAGGGGCTGAAGAGACCCAGTACTTC.

The J gene is TRBJ1-3, the V gene TRBV5-4; D may be TRBD1 (6 bases). The CDR3 covers 14 residues. In germline, CDR1 is SGHNT, CDR2 YYREEE (reference sequence). Deletions cut 4 bases from V and 5 bases from J, with 13 bases between. CDR3 in amino acids: CASSPPGARNTIYF. CDR3 nucleotide sequence: TGTGCCAGCAGCCCTCCGGGGGCTAGAAACACCATATATTTT.

The gene calls are TRBV6-5 and TRBJ1-4, with D tentatively TRBD1 (5 bases). CDR3 length: 14 amino acids. CDR1 and CDR2 (germline): MNHEY, SVGAGI. Trimming took off 5 bases at V and 6 bases at J, with 13 bases between the two ends. The CDR3 coding sequence is TGTGCCAGCAGTAACAGGCCCACGGATGAAAAACTGTTTTTT. It codes for CASSNRPTDEKLFF.

The chain recombines TRBV28 with TRBJ2-3; the D gene is possibly TRBD2 (5 bases). Germline loops: CDR1 MDHEN, CDR2 SYDVKM. This CDR3 region has 15 residues. The ends were cut back, 5 bases at V and 2 bases at J, with 14 bases in the middle. CDR3 protein: CASSPGELLTDTQYF. The CDR3 region has the DNA TGTGCCAGCAGTCCCGGGGAACTCCTCACAGATACGCAGTATTTT.

This chain uses TRBV29-1 with TRBJ2-1, with D uncertain. The CDR3 runs 12 residues. CDR1 SQVTM and CDR2 ANQGSEA come from the germline V gene. V lost 6 bases, J lost 6 bases, and 12 bases lay in between. The CDR3 loop reads CSVPPTGNEQFF. As DNA, the CDR3 is TGCAGCGTCCCTCCGACTGGCAATGAGCAGTTCTTC.

The chain couples TRBV29-1 to TRBJ2-5; unclear D gene. V was clipped by 0 bases and J by 5 bases, with 10 bases between them. The CDR3 is 13 residues long. Germline V gene sequence: CDR1 SQVTM, CDR2 ANQGSEA. As DNA, the CDR3 is TGCAGCGTTGAAGAATGGTCCTTGGAGACCCAGTACTTC. It specifies CSVEEWSLETQYF.